This T cell receptor (beta chain) comes out of a study of CD8 T cells in Susac syndrome. Germline CDR1 reads MNHEY; CDR2 reads SVGAGI. After removal of 0 bases from V and 3 bases from J, the junction contained 1 base not matched to a gene. CDR3 size: 16 residues. When the RNA was reverse transcribed, random hexamers were used with an input of roughly 0.5 to 1 ug. Each CDR3 protein gets one entry after TCRdb re-called the immunoSEQ multiplex PCR reads with MiXCR. The sample has about 240,000 distinct CDR3 sequences, 90% to 96% seen once; the top ten hold roughly 0.1%. Sequencing was carried out using CD4+ T cells from PBMCs. The gene calls are TRBV6-5 and TRBJ2-7; 14 bases line up with TRBD2. This sequence was found in a human donor with Susac syndrome. This CDR3 reads CASSYSGTSGGYEQYF. The CDR3, as DNA: TGTGCCAGCAGTTACTCCGGGACTAGCGGGGGCTACGAGCAGTACTTC.